Ten or more counts support the clone carrying this T cell receptor (beta chain). The antigen remains undetermined. Researchers took RNA transcripts and amplified the TCR beta CDR3 regions from them. Initially, a first-round RT-PCR of the TCR CDR3 employed the HTBI primer set. One entry per CDR3 protein, called by TCRdb with MiXCR from the multiplex PCR reads. This sample has about 200,000 distinct CDR3 sequences, with about a sixth found just once. These data originate in a study of T cells in Graves' hyperthyroidism and ophthalmopathy. Study-wide results and limits: The majority of expanded thyroid clonotypes above 0.001 also appeared in blood. Ophthalmopathy was separated from stable hyperthyroidism by a 13 V-J model.

V was shortened by 8 bases and J by 2 bases, with 9 bases between the two germline ends. This CDR3 comprises 12 residues. CDR1 and CDR2 from the germline V gene are MDHEN and SYDVKM. Absent ophthalmopathy progression within 18 months defined stable Graves' hyperthyroidism. An approximately 10 ml volume of fresh peripheral blood provided the PBMCs. V is TRBV28 and J is TRBJ1-2, with D possibly being TRBD1 (5 bases). Sequenced sample: blood. The TCR comes from a woman aged 45-59 years with Graves' hyperthyroidism. DNA for the CDR3: TGTGCCAGCCTTGGACAAAACTATGGCTACACCTTC. Encoded protein: CASLGQNYGYTF.